Detailed here is one TCR beta chain. Cohort assignment relied on participant-reported clinical history. This sample is drawn from a study of blood T cell repertoires in COVID-19. V lost 3 bases and J lost 3, with 22 bases in between. The CDR3 length is 17 residues. Germline V gene lookup returns CDR1 SGDLS and CDR2 YYNGEE. Method: immunoSEQ multiplex PCR; TCRdb's copy keeps in-frame clones and lacks some. The table has roughly 240,000 clones, about 82% seen once; the top ten hold over 7.5%. The sequence was obtained from a woman aged 45-60 years with acute COVID-19. This rearrangement joins TRBV9 to TRBJ2-7; a possible D gene is TRBD1 (8 bases). Sequencing was done on a sample of PBMCs or T cells enriched from blood (not recorded which). The CDR3 coding sequence is TGTGCCAGCAGCGCACAGGGGGGGGAGCGGTCAAACTACGAGCAGTACTTC. Encoded protein: CASSAQGGERSNYEQYF.